These 13 T cell receptor beta chains came from one sample sequenced in a study of blood T cell repertoires in COVID-19. Libraries were prepared by immunoSEQ multiplex PCR; TCRdb keeps only in-frame clonotypes and omits some of them. Here the sample spans nearly 100,000 clones, about 88% being singletons. The sequenced material came from peripheral blood. The receptors come from a woman aged 55-69 years with acute or convalescent COVID-19.

The chain couples TRBV7-2 to TRBJ1-1; D gene uncertain. The CDR3 covers 15 residues. V was pared by 1 base and J by 5 bases, with 14 bases between. The V gene's germline CDR1 is SGHTA and CDR2 FQGNSA. For the CDR3, the DNA is TGTGCCAGCAGCTTAGTGGGCCTAGGAGGGACTGAAGCTTTCTTT. Protein product: CASSLVGLGGTEAFF. The full variable domain, its missing parts supplied by reference TRBV7-2 and TRBJ1-1, is GAGVSQSPSNKVTEKGKDVELRCDPISGHTALYWYRQSLGQGLEFLIYFQGNSAPDKSGLPSDRFSAERTGGSVSTLTIQRTQQEDSAVYLCASSLVGLGGTEAFFGQGTRLTVV.

The chain uses TRBV19 and TRBJ1-3; the match to TRBD1 covers 10 bases. J was trimmed by 6 bases and V by 6 bases; bases with no gene match: 5. The CDR3 has 14 amino acids. Germline lookup yields CDR1 LNHDA and CDR2 SQIVND (reference sequence). The CDR3 here is CASRLGTGVNTIYF. In nucleotides, the CDR3 is TGTGCCAGTAGGTTGGGGACAGGGGTAAACACCATATATTTT.

The CDR3 region is CASSNLRGVTGELFF. The CDR3 DNA sequence: TGTGCCAGCAGCAATCTGCGGGGGGTGACCGGGGAGCTGTTTTTT. The chain has TRBV28 and TRBJ2-2; TRBD2 agrees at 8 bases. CDR1 is MDHEN, CDR2 SYDVKM, per germline. J gave up 5 bases and V 6 bases, and 8 bases lay outside the gene matches. CDR3 length: 15 amino acids.

The V and J genes are TRBV30 and TRBJ1-1; perhaps TRBD1 as D (6 bases). Germline values: CDR1 GTSNPN, CDR2 SVGIG (reference sequence). CDR3 length equals 13 residues. Between the trimmed V and J ends, which lost 2 bases and 5 bases, there was a span of 12 bases. The CDR3 coding sequence is TGTGCCTGGAGTAAACACAGGGATACTGAAGCTTTCTTT. Its translation is CAWSKHRDTEAFF.

V and J are TRBV4-2 and TRBJ1-3, with unresolved D. V was pared by 1 base and J by 0 bases, with 10 bases between. Germline V lookup: CDR1 LGHNA, CDR2 YNFKEQ. This CDR3 has 16 residues. CDR3 in DNA: TGTGCCAGCAGCCAAGGGTCTCCGCGCTCTGGAAACACCATATATTTT. Translation gives CASSQGSPRSGNTIYF.

The rearrangement uses TRBV6-6 and TRBJ1-2; the match to TRBD1 covers 7 bases. The CDR3 is 16 residues long. Germline CDR1 reads MNHNY; CDR2 reads SVGAGI (reference sequence). V shed 5 bases, J shed 0 bases, and the junction held 9 bases outside the gene matches. CDR3 region: CASSRIAGTANYGYTF. CDR3 coding DNA: TGTGCCAGCAGTCGAATTGCCGGGACAGCTAACTATGGCTACACCTTC.

The chain links TRBV2 to TRBJ1-1; 7 bases are shared with TRBD1. Germline CDR1 SNHLY, CDR2 FYNNEI. The CDR3 is 14 amino acids. The trim removed 4 bases at V and 4 bases at J, leaving 6 bases unmatched. CDR3 bases: TGTGCCAGCAGTGGACAGGGATTTGTCACTGAAGCTTTCTTT. This translates into CASSGQGFVTEAFF.

The CDR3 sequence: CASGLGPEGTGELFF. The CDR3 DNA is TGTGCCAGCGGACTGGGCCCTGAGGGCACCGGGGAGCTGTTTTTT. The V call is TRBV2, the J call TRBJ2-2; perhaps TRBD2 as D (5 bases). Germline CDR1 and CDR2: SNHLY and FYNNEI. The CDR3 loop spans 15 amino acids. The V and J ends lost 8 bases and 4 bases respectively, with 17 bases between them.

This clone appeared a few times. This chain uses TRBV4-1 with TRBJ1-3, with 7 bases fitting TRBD1. V shed 1 base and J 0 bases; nucleotides not matched to a gene: 9. Germline CDR1 is MGHRA and CDR2 is YSYEKL. The CDR3 consists of 18 residues. The DNA of the CDR3 is TGCGCCAGCAGCCAAGTCGGTGGACAGGCTCACTCTGGAAACACCATATATTTT. Translation: CASSQVGGQAHSGNTIYF.

In this sample, this clone turned up a few times. V and J are TRBV10-2 and TRBJ1-1; D call uncertain. The V end was cut by 4 bases, the J end by 3 bases, with 9 bases between. This CDR3 spans 13 amino acids. Per the germline V gene, CDR1 is WSHSY and CDR2 is SAAADI. The CDR3 nucleotides are TGCGCCAGCAGTGTAAACAGCTACACTGAAGCTTTCTTT. Protein sequence: CASSVNSYTEAFF.

The chain employs TRBV3-1 (or the pseudogene TRBV3-2) and TRBJ2-7, with D unresolved. V was shortened by 4 bases and J by 0 bases, with 7 bases between the two germline ends. Germline V gives CDR1 LGHDT, CDR2 YNNKEL (reference sequence). This CDR3 contains 13 residues. The CDR3 nucleotides read TGTGCCAGCAGCCTTGGGCCCTCCTACGAGCAGTACTTC. This sequence encodes CASSLGPSYEQYF.

The chain recombines TRBV6-5 with TRBJ2-7, with D hard to call. This CDR3 spans 13 amino acids. Germline CDR1 and CDR2: MNHEY and SVGAGI. Between the trimmed V and J ends, which lost 5 bases and 2 bases, there was a span of 10 bases. The CDR3 protein is CASSSQTAYEQYF. DNA for the CDR3: TGTGCCAGCAGTAGCCAAACAGCCTACGAGCAGTACTTC.

The chain joins TRBV5-6 to TRBJ2-5; TRBD2 matches at 9 bases. Germline V gives CDR1 SGHDT, CDR2 YYEEEE. The CDR3 length is 13 residues. V was pared by 5 bases and J by 5 bases, with 4 bases of the junction left unmatched. CDR3 DNA: TGTGCCAGCAGGCTAGCGGGAAGGGAGACCCAGTACTTC. Its translation is CASRLAGRETQYF. The full variable domain, its missing parts supplied by reference TRBV5-6 and TRBJ2-5, is DAGVTQSPTHLIKTRGQQVTLRCSPKSGHDTVSWYQQALGQGPQFIFQYYEEEERQRGNFPDRFSGHQFPNYSSELNVNALLLGDSALYLCASRLAGRETQYFGPGTRLLVL.